Shown below are 29 T cell receptor beta chains from a single sample sequenced in a study of blood T cell repertoires in COVID-19. This table comes from immunoSEQ multiplex PCR, and its TCRdb copy is limited to in-frame clones, with some not included. Among tens of thousands of clones, around nine tenths were seen once, and the ten largest hold 50% to 70%. The specimen was peripheral blood. The origin of the receptors is a man in his 70s with acute or convalescent COVID-19.

V is TRBV7-9 and J is TRBJ1-1; no clear D. V lost 2 bases, J lost 7 bases, and 2 bases lay in between. The germline gives CDR1 SEHNR, CDR2 FQNEAQ (reference sequence). The CDR3 has 10 residues. CDR3 loop: CASSLLEAFF. The CDR3 nucleotides read TGTGCCAGCAGCTTACTTGAAGCTTTCTTT.

The J gene is TRBJ1-1, the V gene TRBV7-2; D remains unclear. V lost 3 bases and J 3 bases, leaving 17 bases between the germline ends. The CDR3 sequence is 16 residues long. The germline CDR1 and CDR2 sequences are SGHTA and FQGNSA. In nucleotides, the CDR3 is TGTGCCAGCAGCTTTATCGGCGCGGGAAAAGACACTGAAGCTTTCTTT. Amino acids: CASSFIGAGKDTEAFF.

In DNA form, the CDR3 reads TGTGCCAGCAGCTCCCGGGGTTTTGCCTACGAGCAGTACTTC. Translating gives CASSSRGFAYEQYF. V and J are TRBV13 and TRBJ2-7; possibly TRBD2 for D (5 bases). The V gene lost 4 bases and the J gene lost 2 bases, with 12 bases spanning the gap. Germline V lookup: CDR1 PRHDT, CDR2 FYEKMQ (reference sequence). The CDR3 contains 14 residues. Full variable domain (outside the CDR3, taken from reference TRBV13 and TRBJ2-7): AAGVIQSPRHLIKEKRETATLKCYPIPRHDTVYWYQQGPGQDPQFLISFYEKMQSDKGSIPDRFSAQQFSDYHSELNMSSLELGDSALYFCASSSRGFAYEQYFGPGTRLTVT.

This chain connects TRBV27 to TRBJ2-7; TRBD1 matches 7 bases. The CDR3 loop spans 15 amino acids. Losses at the gene ends were 3 bases for V and 2 bases for J; bases not matched to a gene: 7. Germline loops: CDR1 MNHEY, CDR2 SMNVEV (reference sequence). The CDR3 loop is CASSFSIRGTYEQYF. In DNA, the CDR3 is TGTGCCAGCAGTTTCTCGATCAGGGGGACCTACGAGCAGTACTTC.

This clone was seen only once. The chain links TRBV30 to TRBJ1-3, with D perhaps matching TRBD1 (6 bases). The CDR3 totals 13 residues. V shed 3 bases and J shed 3 bases, with 9 bases lying between them. The germline V gene encodes CDR1 GTSNPN and CDR2 SVGIG (reference sequence). The CDR3 region is CAWRVQGGNTIYF. The CDR3 bases are TGTGCCTGGAGGGTACAGGGTGGAAACACCATATATTTT. Full variable domain (rest looked up from reference TRBV30 and TRBJ1-3): SQTIHQWPATLVQPVGSPLSLECTVEGTSNPNLYWYRQAAGRGLQLLFYSVGIGQISSEVPQNLSASRPQDRQFILSSKKLLLSDSGFYLCAWRVQGGNTIYFGEGSWLTVV.

This clone was detected only once. The J gene is TRBJ1-4, the V gene TRBV5-1, with D unclear. The CDR3 is 16 amino acids. Trimming removed 0 bases at V and 0 bases at J, with 9 bases between. Germline lookup yields CDR1 SGHRS and CDR2 YFSETQ. CDR3 bases: TGCGCCAGCAGCTTGGGGAGAGCCTCAACTAATGAAAAACTGTTTTTT. Translated, it gives CASSLGRASTNEKLFF.

V and J are TRBV9 and TRBJ2-3, with a weak D call TRBD2 (6 bases). V was trimmed by 4 bases and J by 0 bases, leaving 12 bases between them. This CDR3 contains 15 residues. Germline CDR1 and CDR2: SGDLS and YYNGEE. CDR3 residues: CASSFSGFSTDTQYF. CDR3 nucleotide sequence: TGTGCCAGCAGCTTTAGCGGATTTAGCACAGATACGCAGTATTTT.

This clone was counted only a few times. The rearrangement uses TRBV4-2 and TRBJ1-2; TRBD1 agrees at 7 bases. The germline gives CDR1 LGHNA, CDR2 YNFKEQ. J was trimmed by 5 bases and V by 4 bases; bases with no gene match: 7. The CDR3 is 14 amino acids. CDR3 in DNA: TGTGCCAGCAGCCCGAGGGACAGCTCTTATGGCTACACCTTC. Protein: CASSPRDSSYGYTF.

This chain joins TRBV5-1 and TRBJ2-5, with 9 bases that match TRBD2. Trimming at V came to 3 bases and at J to 5 bases, leaving 8 bases not matched to a gene. Per germline, CDR1 SGHRS and CDR2 YFSETQ. This CDR3 has 15 amino acids. The CDR3 reads CASSSLAGRGETQYF. CDR3 DNA: TGCGCCAGCAGCTCACTAGCGGGCAGAGGGGAGACCCAGTACTTC.

This chain connects TRBV11-2 to TRBJ2-1, with 10 bases aligning to TRBD2. This CDR3 is 17 amino acids long. With V trimmed by 5 bases and J by 7 bases, 14 bases remained unmatched. Germline assignment: CDR1 SGHAT and CDR2 FQNNGV. The CDR3 DNA sequence: TGTGCCAGCAGCACTTCGGGTGGGGCTAGCGGGAGTAATGAGCAGTTCTTC. It yields the protein CASSTSGGASGSNEQFF.

The chain joins TRBV7-9 to TRBJ2-2; 12 bases map to TRBD2. The germline V gene encodes CDR1 SEHNR and CDR2 FQNEAQ (reference sequence). With V trimmed by 3 bases and J by 6 bases, 5 bases remained unmatched. The CDR3 spans 16 residues. In DNA form, the CDR3 reads TGTGCCAGCAGCTTGACTAGCGGGAGAGGGGCCGGGGAGCTGTTTTTT. Protein product: CASSLTSGRGAGELFF.

The chain has TRBV29-1 and TRBJ1-2; no definite D call. Germline CDR1 and CDR2: SQVTM and ANQGSEA. V dropped 2 bases and J dropped 2 bases, with 6 bases sitting between them. The CDR3 has 12 residues. Here the CDR3 DNA reads TGCAGCGTTGAAACGGGGAACTATGGCTACACCTTC. Translation: CSVETGNYGYTF.

The chain uses TRBV6-2 or TRBV6-3 and TRBJ2-7; 11 nucleotides align to TRBD2. The CDR3 has 15 amino acids. Germline-derived CDR1 and CDR2 are MNHEY and SVGEGT. V gave up 6 bases and J gave up 6 bases; unmatched junction bases: 10. The CDR3: CASSRTSGSPFEQYF. CDR3 nucleotide sequence: TGTGCCAGCAGCCGCACTAGCGGGAGTCCTTTCGAGCAGTACTTC.

The V gene is TRBV30, the J gene TRBJ2-5; 9 positions match TRBD2. This CDR3 is 17 amino acids long. J gave up 0 bases and V 2 bases, and 10 bases lay outside the gene matches. Germline V gives CDR1 GTSNPN, CDR2 SVGIG (reference sequence). Here the CDR3 reads CAWSNRLAVRYQETQYF. For the CDR3, the DNA is TGTGCCTGGAGTAACAGACTAGCGGTAAGATACCAAGAGACCCAGTACTTC. The full variable domain, with the rest looked up from reference TRBV30 and TRBJ2-5, is SQTIHQWPATLVQPVGSPLSLECTVEGTSNPNLYWYRQAAGRGLQLLFYSVGIGQISSEVPQNLSASRPQDRQFILSSKKLLLSDSGFYLCAWSNRLAVRYQETQYFGPGTRLLVL.

The chain uses TRBV7-2 and TRBJ2-7; 9 nucleotides match TRBD1. The CDR3 length is 16 residues. CDR1 SGHTA and CDR2 FQGNSA come from the germline V gene. V lost 0 bases and J lost 5; bases outside the gene matches: 8. The CDR3 bases are TGTGCCAGCAGCTTAGCCTCCGGGACAGGGTTCGACGAGCAGTACTTC. Its translation is CASSLASGTGFDEQYF.

This sequence joins TRBV6-1 and TRBJ1-2; maybe TRBD1 (6 bases). Trimming removed 0 bases from V and 1 base from J, with 12 bases in between. CDR1 is MNHNS, CDR2 SASEGT, per germline. CDR3 length equals 16 residues. As DNA, the CDR3 is TGTGCCAGCAGTGAAGCGCAGGGGAGACTTAACTATGGCTACACCTTC. It codes for CASSEAQGRLNYGYTF.

This clone was observed a few times. The chain links TRBV13 to TRBJ2-3; D uncertain. Germline CDR1 reads PRHDT; CDR2 reads FYEKMQ (reference sequence). Trimming took 6 bases from V and 2 from J, leaving 9 bases between them. The CDR3 consists of 13 residues. The CDR3 loop reads CASSSKPTDTQYF. DNA for the CDR3: TGTGCCAGCAGTTCTAAACCCACAGATACGCAGTATTTT.

This chain connects TRBV29-1 to TRBJ2-5; perhaps TRBD2 as D (6 bases). V lost 7 bases and J 2 bases, leaving 14 bases between the germline ends. Looked up from germline, CDR1 is SQVTM and CDR2 is ANQGSEA. The CDR3 spans 13 residues. CDR3 residues: CSANAGNQETQYF. In DNA, the CDR3 is TGCAGCGCCAACGCGGGGAATCAAGAGACCCAGTACTTC.

This chain links TRBV18 with TRBJ1-2; TRBD1 aligns across 7 bases. CDR1 is KGHSH and CDR2 is LQKENI in the germline V gene. Trimming cost V 3 bases and J 5 bases; bases outside gene matches: 9. The CDR3 spans 15 residues. The CDR3 loop is CASSPLDRALYGYTF. CDR3 DNA sequence: TGTGCCAGCTCACCCCTAGACAGGGCCCTATATGGCTACACCTTC.

This clone was counted once. The chain employs TRBV3-1 (or the pseudogene TRBV3-2) and TRBJ2-7, with D possibly being TRBD1 (6 bases). CDR1 is LGHDT and CDR2 is YNNKEL in the germline V gene (reference sequence). V lost 4 bases, J lost 3 bases, and 16 bases lay in between. This CDR3 spans 15 amino acids. This chain's CDR3 is CASSLEGVSFYEQYF. CDR3 nucleotide sequence: TGTGCCAGCAGCCTTGAGGGGGTAAGCTTCTACGAGCAGTACTTC.

The rearrangement links TRBV5-1 to TRBJ1-1, with D hard to call. The CDR3 spans 15 residues. V gave up 1 base and J gave up 0 bases, with 10 bases separating them. CDR1 SGHRS and CDR2 YFSETQ come from the germline V gene. The CDR3 loop is CASSLYIGMNTEAFF. The CDR3, as DNA: TGCGCCAGCAGCTTGTATATCGGTATGAACACTGAAGCTTTCTTT.

The chain has TRBV7-6 and TRBJ2-1; 10 bases map to TRBD2. The V segment lost 0 bases and the J segment 8 bases; nucleotides outside the gene matches: 4. The CDR3 loop spans 15 amino acids. Per the germline V gene, CDR1 is SGHVS and CDR2 is FNYEAQ. The CDR3: CASSLASGGLDEQFF. DNA of the CDR3: TGTGCCAGCAGCTTAGCTAGCGGGGGGTTAGATGAGCAGTTCTTC.

J is TRBJ1-1 and V is TRBV29-1; the match to TRBD1 covers 9 bases. Germline-derived CDR1 and CDR2 are SQVTM and ANQGSEA. After removal of 3 bases from V and 3 bases from J, the junction contained 8 bases not matched to a gene. The CDR3 covers 15 residues. The CDR3: CSVDATGGSDTEAFF. The CDR3 DNA reads as TGCAGCGTTGACGCGACAGGGGGGTCAGACACTGAAGCTTTCTTT.

The chain is built from TRBV30 and TRBJ2-1; 9 positions match TRBD2. Looked up from germline, CDR1 is GTSNPN and CDR2 is SVGIG (reference sequence). The J segment lost 6 bases and the V segment lost 1 base, leaving 10 bases of the junction unmatched. The CDR3 loop spans 16 amino acids. The CDR3 coding sequence is TGTGCCTGGAGTGGGAAGGGACTAGCTGGTATCAATGAGCAGTTCTTC. This gives the protein CAWSGKGLAGINEQFF.

The genes are TRBV9 and TRBJ2-3; 13 nucleotides match TRBD2. The V gene's germline CDR1 is SGDLS and CDR2 YYNGEE. This CDR3 is built from 19 residues. J gave up 3 bases and V 0 bases, and 10 bases lay outside the gene matches. CDR3 in amino acids: CASSVATGTSGRVTDTQYF. CDR3 coding DNA: TGTGCCAGCAGCGTAGCTACGGGAACTAGCGGGAGGGTTACAGATACGCAGTATTTT.

The chain couples TRBV7-8 to TRBJ2-7, with D unclear. The CDR3 contains 15 residues. V was trimmed by 1 base and J by 1 base, leaving 11 bases between them. In germline, CDR1 is SGHVS, CDR2 FQNEAQ. The CDR3 region has the DNA TGTGCCAGCAGCTTAGAAAGCCTTGCGTCCTACGAGCAGTACTTC. This encodes CASSLESLASYEQYF.

The chain carries TRBV7-2 and TRBJ1-1, with 8 bases identical to TRBD1. The V and J ends lost 5 bases and 4 bases, in that order; junction bases with no gene match: 6. The CDR3 loop spans 14 amino acids. The germline CDR1 and CDR2 sequences are SGHTA and FQGNSA. Here the CDR3 reads CASSKDRGGTEAFF. CDR3 nucleotides: TGTGCCAGCAGCAAAGACAGGGGTGGCACTGAAGCTTTCTTT.

The genes are TRBV24-1 and TRBJ2-2; D may be TRBD1 (6 bases). In germline, CDR1 is KGHDR, CDR2 SFDVKD. The CDR3 has 15 residues. Trimming stripped 4 bases from V and 4 bases from J, with 12 bases between. The CDR3 sequence: CATSEAGVSTGELFF. CDR3 nucleotide sequence: TGTGCCACCAGTGAGGCAGGGGTGAGCACCGGGGAGCTGTTTTTT.

This sequence joins TRBV10-2 and TRBJ2-7; 14 bases fit TRBD2. Germline-derived CDR1 and CDR2 are WSHSY and SAAADI. J lost 3 bases, V lost 3 bases, and 4 bases had no gene match. The CDR3 loop spans 16 amino acids. The CDR3 coding sequence is TGCGCCAGCAGTGACGCGGGACTAGCGGGAGTCTACGAGCAGTACTTC. This translates into CASSDAGLAGVYEQYF.